This is a list of T cell receptor beta chains from one sample in a study of Ad26.COV2.S vaccination and SARS-CoV-2 variants. TCRdb's table, derived via immunoSEQ multiplex PCR, lists solely in-frame clones and lacks some. This sample carries some 330,000 clones, about 90% of them seen once, and the ten largest clones take about 5.4%. Sequencing used peripheral blood, obtained in a trial of Ad26.COV2.S vaccine versus placebo. The receptors originated from a person aged 18-60 years who received the Ad26.COV2.S COVID-19 vaccine or a placebo. Both conserved end residues are part of each CDR3. Each record gives: D gene, V gene, J gene, clone size, CDR3 DNA, CDR3 protein. D genes are given only for firm matches. A clone size is listed for some rows: how often the clone was seen (once, few, many), or a class if it is expanded.

d_call: TRBD2; v_call: TRBV6-2/TRBV6-3; j_call: TRBJ2-6; clone_size: NA; cdr3_nt: TGTGCCAGCAGCGCCGGGGGGACTGGGGCCAACGTCCTGACTTTC; cdr3_aa: CASSAGGTGANVLTF
d_call: NA; v_call: TRBV5-4; j_call: TRBJ2-1; clone_size: NA; cdr3_nt: TGTGCCAGCAGCTTGTTGCTGGGGTCCAATGAGCAGTTCTTC; cdr3_aa: CASSLLLGSNEQFF
d_call: NA; v_call: TRBV7-2; j_call: TRBJ2-5; clone_size: NA; cdr3_nt: TGTGCCAGCAGCTTCCGGGGAGAGACCCAGTACTTC; cdr3_aa: CASSFRGETQYF
d_call: TRBD1; v_call: TRBV7-9; j_call: TRBJ2-1; clone_size: NA; cdr3_nt: TGTGCCAGCAGCTTGGGGACAGGGTGGAATGAGCAGTTCTTC; cdr3_aa: CASSLGTGWNEQFF
d_call: TRBD1; v_call: TRBV5-6; j_call: TRBJ2-7; clone_size: NA; cdr3_nt: TGTGCCAGCAGCTCCCGGACAGGGACCTACGAGCAGTACTTC; cdr3_aa: CASSSRTGTYEQYF
d_call: TRBD2; v_call: TRBV5-1; j_call: TRBJ2-3; clone_size: NA; cdr3_nt: TGCGCCAGCAGCTTGGAGCTAGCGGGGGTCACAGATACGCAGTATTTT; cdr3_aa: CASSLELAGVTDTQYF
d_call: TRBD1; v_call: TRBV11-2; j_call: TRBJ2-7; clone_size: NA; cdr3_nt: TGTGCCAGCAGCTTCACCGAGTTTATAACAGGGGGGAACGAGCAGTACTTC; cdr3_aa: CASSFTEFITGGNEQYF
d_call: TRBD2; v_call: TRBV10-2; j_call: TRBJ2-7; clone_size: NA; cdr3_nt: TGCGCCAGCAGTGAGGGCGGGGGGCTTAACGAGCAGTACTTC; cdr3_aa: CASSEGGGLNEQYF
d_call: NA; v_call: TRBV5-6; j_call: TRBJ2-1; clone_size: NA; cdr3_nt: TGTGCCAGCAGCTTGGCCCCCCGAGCAGGGTTCGGCAATGAGCAGTTCTTC; cdr3_aa: CASSLAPRAGFGNEQFF
d_call: TRBD1; v_call: TRBV28; j_call: TRBJ1-1; clone_size: NA; cdr3_nt: TGTGCCAGCAGTTTAGGACAGGGGAATTCTGAAGCTTTCTTT; cdr3_aa: CASSLGQGNSEAFF
d_call: NA; v_call: TRBV7-6; j_call: TRBJ1-1; clone_size: NA; cdr3_nt: TGTGCCAGCAGCGCCCGCACTGGGAACACTGAAGCTTTCTTT; cdr3_aa: CASSARTGNTEAFF
d_call: NA; v_call: TRBV5-1; j_call: TRBJ1-4; clone_size: NA; cdr3_nt: TGCGCCAGCAGACCCCAGGGGTCTACCGGCCGAGAAAAACTGTTTTTT; cdr3_aa: CASRPQGSTGREKLFF
d_call: NA; v_call: TRBV18; j_call: TRBJ1-3; clone_size: NA; cdr3_nt: TGTGCCAGCTCACCACAGGGGGTCTCTGGAAACACCATATATTTT; cdr3_aa: CASSPQGVSGNTIYF
d_call: TRBD1; v_call: TRBV7-3; j_call: TRBJ2-1; clone_size: NA; cdr3_nt: TGTGCCAGCAGCGCTCAACAGGGGGCAGGAGAGCAGTTCTTC; cdr3_aa: CASSAQQGAGEQFF
d_call: NA; v_call: TRBV4-3; j_call: TRBJ2-1; clone_size: once; cdr3_nt: TGCGCCAGCAGCCAAGACGGCGGCAGCTCCTACAATGAGCAGTTCTTC; cdr3_aa: CASSQDGGSSYNEQFF
d_call: NA; v_call: TRBV7-2; j_call: TRBJ1-3; clone_size: NA; cdr3_nt: TGTGCCAGCAGGATGGATGGGAGAAACACCATATATTTT; cdr3_aa: CASRMDGRNTIYF
d_call: TRBD1; v_call: TRBV11-2; j_call: TRBJ1-1; clone_size: NA; cdr3_nt: TGTGCCAGCAGCGACCGGGACAGTGGGGGGAACACTGAAGCTTTCTTT; cdr3_aa: CASSDRDSGGNTEAFF
d_call: NA; v_call: TRBV7-9; j_call: TRBJ1-1; clone_size: NA; cdr3_nt: TGTGCCAGCAGCCGGGGACTGAACACTGAAGCTTTCTTT; cdr3_aa: CASSRGLNTEAFF
d_call: NA; v_call: TRBV6-2/TRBV6-3; j_call: TRBJ1-5; clone_size: NA; cdr3_nt: TGTGCCAGCAGTTATACGGATTATAGCAATCAGCCCCAGCATTTT; cdr3_aa: CASSYTDYSNQPQHF
d_call: NA; v_call: TRBV7-9; j_call: TRBJ2-3; clone_size: NA; cdr3_nt: TGTGCCAGCAGCTTAGCTGGCGGGAAGGCAGATACGCAGTATTTT; cdr3_aa: CASSLAGGKADTQYF
d_call: NA; v_call: TRBV18; j_call: TRBJ1-5; clone_size: NA; cdr3_nt: TGTGCCAGCTCACCCGTGGGGGGCGGGTGGGGCAATCAGCCCCAGCATTTT; cdr3_aa: CASSPVGGGWGNQPQHF
d_call: NA; v_call: TRBV7-6; j_call: TRBJ1-5; clone_size: NA; cdr3_nt: TGTGCCAGCAGCTTTGCTAGTCAGGGTAATCAGCCCCAGCATTTT; cdr3_aa: CASSFASQGNQPQHF
d_call: TRBD1; v_call: TRBV28; j_call: TRBJ1-2; clone_size: NA; cdr3_nt: TGTGCCACCTTTTCGACAGGGGGCGCGGGCTACACCTTC; cdr3_aa: CATFSTGGAGYTF
d_call: NA; v_call: TRBV18; j_call: TRBJ2-3; clone_size: few; cdr3_nt: TGTGCCAGCTCGAGGAGCACAGATACGCAGTATTTT; cdr3_aa: CASSRSTDTQYF
d_call: TRBD2; v_call: TRBV7-9; j_call: TRBJ2-1; clone_size: NA; cdr3_nt: TGTGCCAGCAGCCTCGGGACTAGGCGGAATGAGCAGTTCTTC; cdr3_aa: CASSLGTRRNEQFF
d_call: NA; v_call: TRBV27; j_call: TRBJ2-2; clone_size: NA; cdr3_nt: TGTGCCAGCAGTTCCGACAAGCCGGGACCTAGCACCGGGGAGCTGTTTTTT; cdr3_aa: CASSSDKPGPSTGELFF
d_call: TRBD2; v_call: TRBV13; j_call: TRBJ2-7; clone_size: NA; cdr3_nt: TGTGCCAGCAGCGGAAGGACTAGCGGGGGGACTACCTACGAGCAGTACTTC; cdr3_aa: CASSGRTSGGTTYEQYF
d_call: NA; v_call: TRBV5-1; j_call: TRBJ2-2; clone_size: NA; cdr3_nt: TGCGCCAGCAGCTTGGAGGGGCCGGCCGGGGAGCTGTTTTTT; cdr3_aa: CASSLEGPAGELFF
d_call: NA; v_call: TRBV11-3; j_call: TRBJ1-1; clone_size: NA; cdr3_nt: TGTGCCAGCAGCCTCGTTGGATTGATGAACACTGAAGCTTTCTTT; cdr3_aa: CASSLVGLMNTEAFF
d_call: TRBD1; v_call: TRBV18; j_call: TRBJ1-1; clone_size: NA; cdr3_nt: TGTGCCAGCTCACACCGGGACAGCCGCCTGGTGGACACTGAAGCTTTCTTT; cdr3_aa: CASSHRDSRLVDTEAFF
d_call: NA; v_call: TRBV7-2; j_call: TRBJ1-2; clone_size: NA; cdr3_nt: TGTGCCAGCAGCTTAGCCCAGAAACTTAACTATGGCTACACCTTC; cdr3_aa: CASSLAQKLNYGYTF
d_call: NA; v_call: TRBV6-6; j_call: TRBJ1-3; clone_size: few; cdr3_nt: TGTGCCAGCAGTTCCACGGGGGGGAGCTCTGGAAACACCATATATTTT; cdr3_aa: CASSSTGGSSGNTIYF
d_call: NA; v_call: TRBV5-1; j_call: TRBJ2-3; clone_size: NA; cdr3_nt: TGCGCCAGCAGCACCGGGACCGGAGGCACAGATACGCAGTATTTT; cdr3_aa: CASSTGTGGTDTQYF
d_call: NA; v_call: TRBV2; j_call: TRBJ1-5; clone_size: NA; cdr3_nt: TGTGCCAGTAGCAGACTAAATAGCAATCAGCCCCAGCATTTT; cdr3_aa: CASSRLNSNQPQHF
d_call: NA; v_call: TRBV6-5; j_call: TRBJ2-5; clone_size: once; cdr3_nt: TGTGCCAGCAGATCAACCTTGACCCAGTACTTC; cdr3_aa: CASRSTLTQYF
d_call: NA; v_call: TRBV2; j_call: TRBJ1-3; clone_size: NA; cdr3_nt: TGTGCCAGCAAGAGGACGAAGCTAGGAAACACCATATATTTT; cdr3_aa: CASKRTKLGNTIYF
d_call: NA; v_call: TRBV7-2; j_call: TRBJ2-4; clone_size: NA; cdr3_nt: TGTGCCAGTCAATTTGGCGCAACCAAAAACATTCAGTACTTC; cdr3_aa: CASQFGATKNIQYF
d_call: NA; v_call: TRBV12-1; j_call: TRBJ2-5; clone_size: once; cdr3_nt: TGTGCCAGCACCCGGGCCTTCCACTCAAAGACCCAGTACTTC; cdr3_aa: CASTRAFHSKTQYF
d_call: NA; v_call: TRBV12-5; j_call: TRBJ1-3; clone_size: NA; cdr3_nt: TGTGCTAGTGGTTTGGTACCCGGAAGCTCTGGAAACACCATATATTTT; cdr3_aa: CASGLVPGSSGNTIYF
d_call: TRBD1; v_call: TRBV7-8; j_call: TRBJ1-2; clone_size: few; cdr3_nt: TGTGCCAGCAGCGAGGACAGGGGGAACTATGGCTACACCTTC; cdr3_aa: CASSEDRGNYGYTF
d_call: NA; v_call: TRBV9; j_call: TRBJ1-1; clone_size: NA; cdr3_nt: TGTGCCAGCAGCCCCATTCTCGCTGGGAACACTGAAGCTTTCTTT; cdr3_aa: CASSPILAGNTEAFF
d_call: TRBD2; v_call: TRBV6-1; j_call: TRBJ2-2; clone_size: NA; cdr3_nt: TGTGCCAGCAGTGGACTAGCGGGGGATTTCATTGGCGGGGACACCGGGGAGCTGTTTTTT; cdr3_aa: CASSGLAGDFIGGDTGELFF
d_call: TRBD1; v_call: TRBV19; j_call: TRBJ1-2; clone_size: NA; cdr3_nt: TGTGCCAGTAGTCTCGGACAGGGTGGGAGGTATGGCTACACCTTC; cdr3_aa: CASSLGQGGRYGYTF
d_call: TRBD2; v_call: TRBV7-6; j_call: TRBJ2-1; clone_size: NA; cdr3_nt: TGTGCCAGCAGCTTAGCCAGCGGGAAGCTTGGATGGCATGAGCAGTTCTTC; cdr3_aa: CASSLASGKLGWHEQFF
d_call: NA; v_call: TRBV5-5; j_call: TRBJ1-6; clone_size: NA; cdr3_nt: TGTGCCAGCAGCCTGCCGGGGGGGAATTCACCCCTCCACTTT; cdr3_aa: CASSLPGGNSPLHF
d_call: TRBD2; v_call: TRBV5-1; j_call: TRBJ2-7; clone_size: NA; cdr3_nt: TGCGCCAGCAGCCCCACTAGCGGGGTTGTCAACGAGCAGTACTTC; cdr3_aa: CASSPTSGVVNEQYF